Below, one T cell receptor beta chain is given with its context. The antigen remains unidentified. The data belong to a study of memory CD4+ T cells and cytomegalovirus serostatus. Study-level background: Donors were healthy Belgian adults, under ten CMV seropositive and around 24 seronegative. Whole-study results and caveats: Median bootstrapped AUC for CMV status was approximately 0.96 originally, around 0.91 US-trained.

Trimming cost V 5 bases and J 1 base; bases outside gene matches: 4. Germline CDR1 is SEHNR and CDR2 is FQNEAQ (reference sequence). The CDR3 loop spans 14 amino acids. The repertoire was sequenced with immunoSEQ multiplex PCR; TCRdb's copy has only in-frame clones and lacks some. The data contain 50,000 to 65,000 clones, more than 70% of them singletons. Single viable CD3+CD4+CD8-CD45RO+ cells were sorted as the memory CD4+ T cells. The rearrangement links TRBV7-9 to TRBJ2-5; 7 bases map to TRBD1. Source material: memory CD4+ T cells from blood. The receptor was derived from an adult in good health and CMV-seropositive. The CDR3 is CASSPGQPQETQYF. In DNA, the CDR3 is TGTGCCAGCAGCCCGGGACAGCCCCAAGAGACCCAGTACTTC.